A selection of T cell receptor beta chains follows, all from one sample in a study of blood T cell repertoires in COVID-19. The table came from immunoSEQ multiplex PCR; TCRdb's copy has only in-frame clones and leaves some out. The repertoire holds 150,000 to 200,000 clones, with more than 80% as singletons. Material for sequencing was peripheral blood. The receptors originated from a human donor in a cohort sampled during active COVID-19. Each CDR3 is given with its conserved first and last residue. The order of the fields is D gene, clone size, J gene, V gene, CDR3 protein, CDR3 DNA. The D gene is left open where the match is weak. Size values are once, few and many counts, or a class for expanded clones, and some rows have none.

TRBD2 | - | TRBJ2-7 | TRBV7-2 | CASSLFRLAGERYEQYF | TGTGCCAGCAGCTTATTTCGTCTAGCGGGAGAGCGTTACGAGCAGTACTTC
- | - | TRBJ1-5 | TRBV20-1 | CSASDVRQPQHF | TGCAGTGCTAGTGATGTCCGGCAGCCCCAGCATTTT
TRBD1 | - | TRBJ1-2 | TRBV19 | CASSATRQGANYGYTF | TGTGCCAGTAGTGCAACCCGACAGGGGGCCAACTATGGCTACACCTTC
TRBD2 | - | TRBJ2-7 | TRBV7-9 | CASSAPSGSRFHEQYF | TGTGCCAGCAGCGCTCCTAGCGGGAGCAGGTTCCACGAGCAGTACTTC
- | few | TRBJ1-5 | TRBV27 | CASSIRIGFQPQHF | TGTGCCAGCAGTATCAGGATCGGCTTTCAGCCCCAGCATTTT
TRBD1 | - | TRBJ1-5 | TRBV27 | CASSTGGGQPQHF | TGTGCCAGCAGTACAGGGGGCGGTCAGCCCCAGCATTTT
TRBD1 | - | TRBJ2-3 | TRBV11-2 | CASSSGTGRTDTQYF | TGTGCCAGCAGCTCCGGGACAGGCCGCACAGATACGCAGTATTTT
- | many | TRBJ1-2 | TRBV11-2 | CASSLSPDYGYTF | TGTGCCAGCAGCTTATCCCCTGACTATGGCTACACCTTC
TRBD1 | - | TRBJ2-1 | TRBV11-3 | CASSPGQGKPSYNEQFF | TGTGCCAGCAGCCCCGGACAGGGAAAACCCTCCTACAATGAGCAGTTCTTC
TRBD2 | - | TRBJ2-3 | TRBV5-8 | CASSLSLTSGPDTQYF | TGTGCCAGCAGCTTGAGTCTGACTAGCGGTCCAGATACGCAGTATTTT
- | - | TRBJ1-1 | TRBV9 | CASSVDPGPNTEAFF | TGTGCCAGCAGCGTAGACCCAGGCCCGAACACTGAAGCTTTCTTT
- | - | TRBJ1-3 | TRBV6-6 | CASSLLGAGGNTIYF | TGTGCCAGCAGCCTACTAGGAGCGGGTGGAAACACCATATATTTT
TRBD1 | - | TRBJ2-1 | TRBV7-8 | CASSLQGAHNEQFF | TGTGCCAGCAGCTTGCAGGGGGCCCACAATGAGCAGTTCTTC
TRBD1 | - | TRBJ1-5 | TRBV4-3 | CASSLGTGGQPQHF | TGCGCCAGCAGCCTTGGGACAGGGGGTCAGCCCCAGCATTTT
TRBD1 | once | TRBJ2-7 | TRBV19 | CASSIDRGEQYF | TGTGCCAGTAGTATCGACAGGGGAGAGCAGTACTTC
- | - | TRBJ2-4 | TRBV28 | CASSLSPRGDIQYF | TGTGCCAGCAGTTTAAGCCCACGAGGAGACATTCAGTACTTC
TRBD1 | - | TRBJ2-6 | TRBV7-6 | CASSLDLGQTSSGANVLTF | TGTGCCAGCAGCTTAGACCTGGGACAGACCAGCTCTGGGGCCAACGTCCTGACTTTC
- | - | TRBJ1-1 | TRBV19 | CASSTHIEAFF | TGTGCCAGTAGTACGCACATTGAAGCTTTCTTT
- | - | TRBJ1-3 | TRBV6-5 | CASSYRGGNTIYF | TGTGCCAGCAGTTACAGGGGGGGAAACACCATATATTTT
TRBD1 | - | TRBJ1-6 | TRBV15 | CATSTRQGPNSPLHF | TGTGCCACCAGCACCAGACAGGGTCCAAATTCACCCCTCCACTTT
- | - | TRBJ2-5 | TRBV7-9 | CASSLSGQETQYF | TGTGCCAGCAGCTTAAGCGGACAGGAGACCCAGTACTTC
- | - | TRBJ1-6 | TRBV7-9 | CASSLAGVRSPLHF | TGTGCCAGCAGCTTAGCCGGGGTTAGGTCACCCCTCCACTTT
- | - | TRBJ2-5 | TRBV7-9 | CASTLGSQETQYF | TGTGCCAGCACCCTCGGGAGCCAAGAGACCCAGTACTTC
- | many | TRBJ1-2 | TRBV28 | CASSFRVDYGYTF | TGTGCCAGCAGCTTCAGGGTGGACTATGGCTACACCTTC
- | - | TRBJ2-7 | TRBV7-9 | CASSSRLRGSEQYF | TGTGCCAGCAGCTCCCGCCTAAGAGGGAGCGAGCAGTACTTC
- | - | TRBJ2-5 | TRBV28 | CASSLPLGEYQETQYF | TGTGCCAGCAGTTTACCCCTTGGGGAGTACCAAGAGACCCAGTACTTC
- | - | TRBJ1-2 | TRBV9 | CASSVDETGTTYGYTF | TGTGCCAGCAGCGTAGATGAAACAGGGACTACCTATGGCTACACCTTC
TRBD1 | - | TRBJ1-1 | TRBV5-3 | CARSPTGRGTEAFF | TGTGCCAGAAGCCCGACAGGGAGAGGGACTGAAGCTTTCTTT
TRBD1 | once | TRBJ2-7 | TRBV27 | CASSPQGYEQYF | TGTGCCAGCAGTCCACAGGGGTACGAGCAGTACTTC
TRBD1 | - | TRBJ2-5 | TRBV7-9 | CAASGQGKETQYF | TGTGCCGCCTCGGGACAGGGGAAAGAGACCCAGTACTTC
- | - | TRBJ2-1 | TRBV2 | CASSGGLARYNEQFF | TGTGCCAGCAGTGGTGGGCTAGCTCGATACAATGAGCAGTTCTTC
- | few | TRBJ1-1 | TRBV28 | CASSPPVHWNTEAFF | TGTGCCAGCAGTCCCCCGGTCCACTGGAACACTGAAGCTTTCTTT
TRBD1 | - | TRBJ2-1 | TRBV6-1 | CASSEAGRQGYNEQFF | TGTGCCAGCAGTGAAGCGGGGAGACAGGGATACAATGAGCAGTTCTTC
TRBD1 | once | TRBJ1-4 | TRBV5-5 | CASRRVLGTGDEKLFF | TGTGCCAGCAGACGGGTGCTGGGAACAGGGGATGAAAAACTGTTTTTT
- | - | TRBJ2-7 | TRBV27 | CASSLGLTPSYEQYF | TGTGCCAGCAGTTTAGGCCTCACACCGTCCTACGAGCAGTACTTC
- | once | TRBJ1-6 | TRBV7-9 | CASSSDWDSPLHF | TGTGCCAGCAGCTCGGACTGGGATTCACCCCTCCACTTT
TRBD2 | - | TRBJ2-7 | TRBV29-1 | CSVPLGGTYEQYF | TGCAGCGTTCCCCTGGGGGGGACCTACGAGCAGTACTTC
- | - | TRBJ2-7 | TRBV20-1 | CSASPLVPSEQYF | TGCAGTGCTAGTCCCCTAGTTCCTTCCGAGCAGTACTTC
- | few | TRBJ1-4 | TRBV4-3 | CASSQDRTTGQDGEKLFF | TGCGCCAGCAGCCAAGATCGGACGACAGGACAAGACGGGGAAAAACTGTTTTTT
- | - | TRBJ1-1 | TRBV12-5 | CASGLSGRGTTEAFF | TGTGCTAGTGGTTTGTCGGGGAGGGGGACAACTGAAGCTTTCTTT
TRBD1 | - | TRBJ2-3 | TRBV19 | CASSINQGAADTQYF | TGTGCCAGTAGTATCAACCAGGGGGCGGCAGATACGCAGTATTTT
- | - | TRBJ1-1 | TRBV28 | CASRGSPLVTEAFF | TGTGCCTCTAGGGGCAGCCCTCTTGTGACTGAAGCTTTCTTT
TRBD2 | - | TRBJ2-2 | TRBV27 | CASSLEGSGGLTSDTGELFF | TGTGCCAGCAGTTTGGAAGGTAGCGGGGGTCTAACCTCGGACACCGGGGAGCTGTTTTTT
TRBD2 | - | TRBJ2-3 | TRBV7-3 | CASSSGLAGAGDTQYF | TGTGCCAGCAGCTCAGGACTAGCGGGAGCAGGAGATACGCAGTATTTT
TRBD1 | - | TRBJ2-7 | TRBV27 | CASAGGASYEQYF | TGTGCCAGCGCAGGGGGCGCGAGTTACGAGCAGTACTTC